The 5 T cell receptor beta chains presented below share a single source sample, sequenced in a study of blood T cell repertoires in COVID-19. Generated by immunoSEQ multiplex PCR, the TCRdb table keeps only in-frame clones and is missing some. The sample yields under 300,000 clones, 70% to 85% seen once. The sequenced sample was PBMCs or T cells enriched from blood (not recorded which). The receptor source for this set is a man aged 35 to 55 who had recovered from COVID-19.

In this sample, this clone turned up once. The chain is built from TRBV30 and TRBJ1-6; no clear D. Germline assignment: CDR1 GTSNPN and CDR2 SVGIG (reference sequence). V dropped 2 bases and J dropped 7 bases, with 12 bases sitting between them. The CDR3 length is 14 residues. CDR3 amino acids: CAWSRSTGNSPLHF. CDR3 nucleotides: TGTGCCTGGAGTCGGAGCACGGGGAATTCACCCCTCCACTTT. The full variable domain, completed using reference TRBV30 and TRBJ1-6, is SQTIHQWPATLVQPVGSPLSLECTVEGTSNPNLYWYRQAAGRGLQLLFYSVGIGQISSEVPQNLSASRPQDRQFILSSKKLLLSDSGFYLCAWSRSTGNSPLHFGNGTRLTVT.

The CDR3 coding sequence is TGTGCCAGCAGGTACGGGGGCGGAGAGACCCAGTACTTC. Amino acids: CASRYGGGETQYF. This chain uses TRBV6-5 with TRBJ2-5; perhaps D is TRBD1 or TRBD2 (6 bases each). CDR1 and CDR2 (germline): MNHEY, SVGAGI. V lost 6 bases to trimming and J lost 4 bases, with 12 bases between them. The CDR3 runs to 13 residues.

The V call is TRBV28, the J call TRBJ1-5; 7 bases are shared with TRBD1. The germline gives CDR1 MDHEN, CDR2 SYDVKM. The CDR3 runs to 14 residues. Trimming took 6 bases from V and 3 from J; bases not matched to a gene: 5. The CDR3 DNA sequence: TGTGCCAGCAGGGCAGGGGGTTCCAATCAGCCCCAGCATTTT. Translated, it gives CASRAGGSNQPQHF.

This clone was counted a single time. V and J are TRBV3-1 (or the pseudogene TRBV3-2) and TRBJ1-2, with 8 bases aligning to TRBD1. Germline values: CDR1 LGHDT, CDR2 YNNKEL (reference sequence). V dropped 3 bases and J dropped 8; count of bases not matched to a gene: 8. The CDR3 has 14 residues. CDR3 residues: CASSQLTGGVGYTF. The CDR3 nucleotides are TGTGCCAGCAGCCAGTTAACAGGGGGTGTGGGCTACACCTTC.

The genes are TRBV4-1 and TRBJ2-7; no definite D call. This CDR3 contains 15 residues. Trimming removed 1 base at V and 0 bases at J, with 10 bases between. The germline gives CDR1 MGHRA, CDR2 YSYEKL. CDR3 nucleotides: TGCGCCAGCAGCCAAGTGGTATACAGCTCCTACGAGCAGTACTTC. Its translation: CASSQVVYSSYEQYF.